This T cell receptor beta chain originates from a study of CD8+CD57+ T cells in acquired aplastic anemia. Study context: Sorted CD4+ and CD8+ cells gave a mean 3.2 ug DNA, range about 0.19 to 27.4 ug. Healthy donor CD4+ samples were sequenced to a depth that averaged roughly 10 million reads. Notes on the study in general: Patient and control CD8+ Simpson's diversity was not significantly different. Patients and controls shared some 30 CD8+ CDR3 sequences.

Genomic DNA, the template, was used for profiling of the TCR beta VDJ and CDR3. One entry per CDR3 protein, called by TCRdb with MiXCR from the reads. The sample includes approximately 170,000 distinct CDR3 sequences, 55% to 80% of them seen just once. J gave up 4 bases and V 4 bases, and 4 bases lay outside the gene matches. This CDR3 has 14 amino acids. Germline CDR1 KGHDR, CDR2 SFDVKD. Notes on this clonotype: Its antigen is not identified.

The chain recombines TRBV24-1 with TRBJ2-3; 7 bases are a match to TRBD1. This clonotype was sampled from a human donor in good health. The sequenced material came from sorted CD4+, CD8+, or CD8+CD57+ T cells (not recorded which) from PBMCs. CDR3 amino acids: CATSDTGQADTQYF. The CDR3 DNA sequence: TGTGCCACCAGTGACACCGGACAGGCAGATACGCAGTATTTT.